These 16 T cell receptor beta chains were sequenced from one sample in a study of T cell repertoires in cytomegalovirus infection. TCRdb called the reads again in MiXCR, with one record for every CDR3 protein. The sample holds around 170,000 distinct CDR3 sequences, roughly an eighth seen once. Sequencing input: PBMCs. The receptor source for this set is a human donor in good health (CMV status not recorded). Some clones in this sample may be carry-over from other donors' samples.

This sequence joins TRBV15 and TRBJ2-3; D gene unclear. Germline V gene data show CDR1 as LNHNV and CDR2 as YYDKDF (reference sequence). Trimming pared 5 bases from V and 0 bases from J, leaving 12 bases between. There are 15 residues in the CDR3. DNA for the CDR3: TGTGCCACCAGCGGCCTCGGCGCAAGCACAGATACGCAGTATTTT. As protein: CATSGLGASTDTQYF.

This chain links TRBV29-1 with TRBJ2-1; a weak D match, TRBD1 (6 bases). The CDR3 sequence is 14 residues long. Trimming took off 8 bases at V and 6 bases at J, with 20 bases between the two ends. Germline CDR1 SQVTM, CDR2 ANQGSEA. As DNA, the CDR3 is TGCAGCTTTGGGACGACAGGCCTTTTCAATGAGCAGTTCTTC. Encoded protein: CSFGTTGLFNEQFF.

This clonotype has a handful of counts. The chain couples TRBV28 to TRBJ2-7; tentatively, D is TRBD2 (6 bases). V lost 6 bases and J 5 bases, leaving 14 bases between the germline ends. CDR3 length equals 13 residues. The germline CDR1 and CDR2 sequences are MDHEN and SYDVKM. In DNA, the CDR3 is TGTGCCAGCAGCCCCCGCGGGGCGGACGAGCAGTACTTC. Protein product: CASSPRGADEQYF.

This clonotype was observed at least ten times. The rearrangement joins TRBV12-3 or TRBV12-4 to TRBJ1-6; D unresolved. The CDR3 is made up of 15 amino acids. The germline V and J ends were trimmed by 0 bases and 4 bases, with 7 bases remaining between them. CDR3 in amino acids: CASSLARVYNSPLHF. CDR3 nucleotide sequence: TGTGCCAGCAGTTTAGCGCGAGTATATAATTCACCCCTCCACTTT.

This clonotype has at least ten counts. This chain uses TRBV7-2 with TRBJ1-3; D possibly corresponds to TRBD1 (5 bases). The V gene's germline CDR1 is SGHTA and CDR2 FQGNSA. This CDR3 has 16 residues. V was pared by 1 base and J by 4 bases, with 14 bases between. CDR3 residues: CASSLVVGVSGNTIYF. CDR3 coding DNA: TGTGCCAGCAGCTTAGTTGTAGGGGTGTCCGGAAACACCATATATTTT.

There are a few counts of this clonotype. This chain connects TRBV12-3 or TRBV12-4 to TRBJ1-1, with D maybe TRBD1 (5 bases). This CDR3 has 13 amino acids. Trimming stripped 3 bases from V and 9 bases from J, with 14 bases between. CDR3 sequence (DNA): TGTGCCAGCAGTTTGGCAGGGTCGGGTAAAGCTTTCTTT. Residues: CASSLAGSGKAFF.

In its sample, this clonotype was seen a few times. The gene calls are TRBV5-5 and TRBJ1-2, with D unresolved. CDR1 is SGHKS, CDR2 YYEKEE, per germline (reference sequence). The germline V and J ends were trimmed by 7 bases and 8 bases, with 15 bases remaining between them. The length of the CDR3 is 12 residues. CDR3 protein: CASGKAAEGYTF. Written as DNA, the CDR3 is TGTGCCAGCGGGAAGGCTGCTGAAGGCTACACCTTC.

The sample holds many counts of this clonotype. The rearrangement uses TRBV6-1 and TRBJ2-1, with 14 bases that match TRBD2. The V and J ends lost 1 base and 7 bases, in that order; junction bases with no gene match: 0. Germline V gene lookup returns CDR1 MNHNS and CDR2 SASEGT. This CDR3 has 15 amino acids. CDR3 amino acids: CASSEGTSGGNEQFF. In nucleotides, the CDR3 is TGTGCCAGCAGTGAAGGGACTAGCGGGGGGAATGAGCAGTTCTTC.

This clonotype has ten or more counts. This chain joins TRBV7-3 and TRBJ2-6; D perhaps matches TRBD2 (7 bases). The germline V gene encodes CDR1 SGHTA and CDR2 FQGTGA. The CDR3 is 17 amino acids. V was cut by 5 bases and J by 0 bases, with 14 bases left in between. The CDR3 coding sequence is TGTGCCAGCAGCCTAGGGGGGGCCCTCTCTGGGGCCAACGTCCTGACTTTC. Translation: CASSLGGALSGANVLTF.

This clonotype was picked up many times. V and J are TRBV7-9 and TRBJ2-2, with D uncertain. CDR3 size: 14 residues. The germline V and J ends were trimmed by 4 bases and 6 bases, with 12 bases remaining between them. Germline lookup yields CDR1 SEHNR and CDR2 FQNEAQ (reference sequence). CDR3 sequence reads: CASSSNIRAGELFF. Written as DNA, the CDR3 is TGTGCCAGCAGCTCCAATATAAGGGCCGGGGAGCTGTTTTTT.

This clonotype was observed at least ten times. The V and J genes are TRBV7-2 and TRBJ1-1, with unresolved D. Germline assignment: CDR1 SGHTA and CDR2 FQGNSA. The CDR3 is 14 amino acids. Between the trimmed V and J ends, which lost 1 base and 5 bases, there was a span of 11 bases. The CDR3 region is CASSLGPTGTEAFF. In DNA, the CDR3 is TGTGCCAGCAGCTTAGGACCCACCGGGACTGAAGCTTTCTTT.

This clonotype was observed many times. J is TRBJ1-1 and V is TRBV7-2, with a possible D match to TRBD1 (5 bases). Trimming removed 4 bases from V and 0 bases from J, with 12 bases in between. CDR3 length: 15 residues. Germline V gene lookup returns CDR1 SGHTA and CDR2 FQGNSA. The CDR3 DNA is TGTGCCAGCAGCTCTTCCGGGACGGTGAACACTGAAGCTTTCTTT. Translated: CASSSSGTVNTEAFF.

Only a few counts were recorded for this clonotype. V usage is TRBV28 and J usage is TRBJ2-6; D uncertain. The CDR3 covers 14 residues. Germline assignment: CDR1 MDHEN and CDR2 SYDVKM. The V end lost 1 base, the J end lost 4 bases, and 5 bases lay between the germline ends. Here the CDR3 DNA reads TGTGCCAGCAGTTTATTAGTGGGGGCCAACGTCCTGACTTTC. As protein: CASSLLVGANVLTF.

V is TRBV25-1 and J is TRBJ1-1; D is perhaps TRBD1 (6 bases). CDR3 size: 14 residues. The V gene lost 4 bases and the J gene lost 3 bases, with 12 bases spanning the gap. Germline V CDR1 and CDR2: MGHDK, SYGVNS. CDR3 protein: CASSGQERDTEAFF. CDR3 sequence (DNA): TGTGCCAGCAGTGGACAGGAGAGGGACACTGAAGCTTTCTTT.

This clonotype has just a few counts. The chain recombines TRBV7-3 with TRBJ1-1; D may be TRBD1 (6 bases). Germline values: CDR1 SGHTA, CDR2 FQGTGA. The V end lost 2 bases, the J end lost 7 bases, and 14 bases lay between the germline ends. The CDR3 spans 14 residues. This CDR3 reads CASSLSRTDSEAFF. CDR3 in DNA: TGTGCCAGCAGCTTATCTCGGACAGACAGTGAAGCTTTCTTT.

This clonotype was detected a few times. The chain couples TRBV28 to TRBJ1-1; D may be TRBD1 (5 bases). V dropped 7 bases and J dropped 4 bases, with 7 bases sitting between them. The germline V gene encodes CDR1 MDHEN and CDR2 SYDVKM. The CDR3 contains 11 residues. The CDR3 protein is CASKGTTEAFF. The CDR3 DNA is TGTGCCAGCAAGGGGACCACTGAAGCTTTCTTT. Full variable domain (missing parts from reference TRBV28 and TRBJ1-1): DVKVTQSSRYLVKRTGEKVFLECVQDMDHENMFWYRQDPGLGLRLIYFSYDVKMKEKGDIPEGYSVSREKKERFSLILESASTNQTSMYLCASKGTTEAFFGQGTRLTVV.